The 28 T cell receptor beta chains below were found in one sample sequenced in a study of shared clonotypes between healthy human individuals. CD8 cells classed as naive were CD45RO-negative and positively selected for CCR7, excluding terminally differentiated effector memory CD45RA+ cells. Measured with immunoSEQ multiplex PCR; TCRdb has only the in-frame clones, and not every one. The profile shows a few million clones, 85% to 95% of them singletons. Material: naive CD8+ T cells from PBMCs. These receptors were obtained from a man between 18 and 29 years old in good health. Some clones in this sample may be carry-over from other donors' samples.

This clone appeared a single time. This sequence joins TRBV19 and TRBJ2-5; the match to TRBD2 covers 9 bases. Per the germline V gene, CDR1 is LNHDA and CDR2 is SQIVND (reference sequence). Germline trimming cut 5 bases from V and 2 bases from J; bases unmatched to any gene: 6. The CDR3 has 15 amino acids. The CDR3 protein is CASSGRLAAQETQYF. The CDR3 DNA reads TGTGCCAGTAGTGGAAGACTAGCGGCACAAGAGACCCAGTACTTC.

The CDR3 is CASTSGTDNQPQHF. CDR3 nucleotide sequence: TGTGCCAGTACCTCCGGGACGGACAATCAGCCCCAGCATTTT. The V gene is TRBV19, the J gene TRBJ1-5; the D gene is possibly TRBD1 (5 bases). V lost 7 bases and J 3 bases, leaving 13 bases between the germline ends. The V gene's germline CDR1 is LNHDA and CDR2 SQIVND (reference sequence). There are 14 residues in the CDR3.

The chain combines TRBV5-6 with TRBJ2-7, with no clear D. The CDR3 sequence is 11 residues long. Germline V gene data show CDR1 as SGHDT and CDR2 as YYEEEE. V dropped 3 bases and J dropped 3 bases, with 4 bases sitting between them. The CDR3 bases are TGTGCCAGCAGCTCGAACTACGAGCAGTACTTC. The encoded protein is CASSSNYEQYF. Full variable domain (outside the CDR3, taken from reference TRBV5-6 and TRBJ2-7): DAGVTQSPTHLIKTRGQQVTLRCSPKSGHDTVSWYQQALGQGPQFIFQYYEEEERQRGNFPDRFSGHQFPNYSSELNVNALLLGDSALYLCASSSNYEQYFGPGTRLTVT.

Points on this clone: The same CDR3 also results from other DNA sequences found in this sample. The CDR3 reads CSVTGSTGELFF. In nucleotides, the CDR3 is TGCAGCGTCACAGGGAGCACCGGGGAGCTGTTTTTT. This chain joins TRBV29-1 and TRBJ2-2, with a tentative D call TRBD1 (6 bases). This CDR3 comprises 12 residues. The V end lost 6 bases, the J end lost 4 bases, and 9 bases lay between the germline ends. Germline loops: CDR1 SQVTM, CDR2 ANQGSEA.

The chain carries TRBV5-6 and TRBJ2-1, with 7 bases that match TRBD1. Germline lookup yields CDR1 SGHDT and CDR2 YYEEEE. J gave up 6 bases and V 5 bases, and 14 bases lay outside the gene matches. This CDR3 has 16 amino acids. The CDR3 loop reads CASRSDRAPISNEQFF. The CDR3 region has the DNA TGTGCCAGCAGGTCTGACAGGGCGCCAATTTCCAATGAGCAGTTCTTC. Full variable domain (outside the CDR3, taken from reference TRBV5-6 and TRBJ2-1): DAGVTQSPTHLIKTRGQQVTLRCSPKSGHDTVSWYQQALGQGPQFIFQYYEEEERQRGNFPDRFSGHQFPNYSSELNVNALLLGDSALYLCASRSDRAPISNEQFFGPGTRLTVL.

CDR3: CASSPNRSPFEQYF. Written as DNA, the CDR3 is TGTGCCAGCAGCCCAAACAGGAGCCCCTTCGAGCAGTACTTC. The gene calls are TRBV7-9 and TRBJ2-7, with D possibly TRBD1 on 5 matching bases. V lost 5 bases and J lost 6, with 17 bases in between. The CDR3 covers 14 residues. Germline values: CDR1 SEHNR, CDR2 FQNEAQ (reference sequence).

This chain joins TRBV27 and TRBJ2-1; 10 nucleotides align to TRBD1. With 4 bases clipped from V and 6 bases from J, the junction kept 6 bases outside the gene matches. Per germline, CDR1 MNHEY and CDR2 SMNVEV (reference sequence). The CDR3 consists of 15 residues. CDR3 amino acids: CASSYGTGAVNEQFF. CDR3 coding DNA: TGTGCCAGCAGTTACGGGACAGGGGCAGTCAATGAGCAGTTCTTC.

The CDR3 reads CASSLLGGTRNEQYF. The DNA for the CDR3 is TGTGCCAGCAGCCTCCTCGGAGGGACTAGGAACGAGCAGTACTTC. The rearrangement uses TRBV7-3 and TRBJ2-7; 8 bases map to TRBD2. Unmatched junction bases numbered 11, after V lost 5 bases and J lost 5 bases. CDR1 and CDR2 (germline): SGHTA, FQGTGA. CDR3 length equals 15 residues.

The rearrangement links TRBV27 to TRBJ1-1; D is perhaps TRBD1 (6 bases). Germline V gene lookup returns CDR1 MNHEY and CDR2 SMNVEV (reference sequence). The CDR3 totals 13 residues. Between the trimmed V and J ends, which lost 8 bases and 1 base, there was a span of 11 bases. CDR3 amino acids: CASSGHPNTEAFF. DNA for the CDR3: TGTGCCAGCTCGGGACACCCGAACACTGAAGCTTTCTTT.

Concerning this clone itself: The sample contains more than one DNA sequence encoding this CDR3. The rearrangement joins TRBV25-1 to TRBJ2-7; the D gene is possibly TRBD1 (5 bases). CDR1 and CDR2 from the germline V gene are MGHDK and SYGVNS. The V and J ends lost 3 bases and 3 bases respectively, with 6 bases between them. This CDR3 has 12 residues. CDR3 residues: CASSEGLYEQYF. The CDR3 coding sequence is TGTGCCAGCAGTGAGGGGCTCTACGAGCAGTACTTC.

The chain has TRBV15 and TRBJ1-1; D perhaps matches TRBD1 (6 bases). The CDR3 runs 13 residues. Germline V gene lookup returns CDR1 LNHNV and CDR2 YYDKDF (reference sequence). Trimming pared 3 bases from V and 4 bases from J, leaving 9 bases between. CDR3 sequence: CATSSRDTTEAFF. DNA for the CDR3: TGTGCCACCAGCAGCCGGGACACCACTGAAGCTTTCTTT. The complete variable domain, with remaining parts taken from reference TRBV15 and TRBJ1-1, reads DAMVIQNPRYQVTQFGKPVTLSCSQTLNHNVMYWYQQKSSQAPKLLFHYYDKDFNNEADTPDNFQSRRPNTSFCFLDIRSPGLGDTAMYLCATSSRDTTEAFFGQGTRLTVV.

The chain combines TRBV27 with TRBJ2-1; 12 bases map to TRBD2. The CDR3 loop spans 17 amino acids. J gave up 9 bases and V 1 base, and 10 bases lay outside the gene matches. Germline V gene lookup returns CDR1 MNHEY and CDR2 SMNVEV (reference sequence). The CDR3 DNA reads as TGTGCCAGCAGTTTATTGCTTTCTAGCGGGAGGGCCAGTGAGCAGTTCTTC. Amino acid sequence: CASSLLLSSGRASEQFF.

This clone has a single count. As DNA, the CDR3 is TGTGCCAGCAGTGGTTTCGGGACAGATTATGGCTACACCTTC. This encodes CASSGFGTDYGYTF. The chain couples TRBV6-1 to TRBJ1-2; TRBD1 agrees at 7 bases. The CDR3 covers 14 residues. The germline CDR1 and CDR2 sequences are MNHNS and SASEGT. The V and J ends lost 4 bases and 5 bases, in that order; junction bases with no gene match: 7.

This clone came up once. The J gene is TRBJ2-5, the V gene TRBV2; TRBD1 agrees at 8 bases. V lost 6 bases, J lost 1 base, and 4 bases stayed unmatched. CDR1 and CDR2 from the germline V gene are SNHLY and FYNNEI. The CDR3 covers 14 residues. This CDR3 is CASSLGQAQETQYF. The CDR3 DNA reads TGTGCCAGCAGCTTGGGACAGGCCCAAGAGACCCAGTACTTC. Drawing the rest from reference TRBV2 and TRBJ2-5, the complete variable domain is EPEVTQTPSHQVTQMGQEVILRCVPISNHLYFYWYRQILGQKVEFLVSFYNNEISEKSEIFDDQFSVERPDGSNFTLKIRSTKLEDSAMYFCASSLGQAQETQYFGPGTRLLVL.

The chain has TRBV10-3 and TRBJ2-7; a possible D gene is TRBD2 (6 bases). V lost 2 bases and J 3 bases, leaving 17 bases between the germline ends. CDR1 and CDR2 (germline): ENHRY, SYGVKD. The CDR3 totals 16 residues. Here the CDR3 DNA reads TGTGCCATCAGTGAGCCCGGTCCCGGGAGCCTCTACGAGCAGTACTTC. Protein product: CAISEPGPGSLYEQYF.

The chain joins TRBV2 to TRBJ2-4; D gene ambiguous. Trimming took off 0 bases at V and 9 bases at J, with 12 bases between the two ends. The CDR3 has 14 amino acids. Per the germline V gene, CDR1 is SNHLY and CDR2 is FYNNEI. The chain's CDR3 is CASSEASSFVIQYF. The CDR3 DNA follows: TGTGCCAGCAGTGAAGCGTCCAGTTTTGTCATTCAGTACTTC.

The rearrangement uses TRBV7-2 and TRBJ1-3, with D possibly being TRBD1 (6 bases). Germline-derived CDR1 and CDR2 are SGHTA and FQGNSA. Trimming took 5 bases from V and 0 from J, leaving 17 bases between them. This CDR3 has 17 amino acids. The CDR3 DNA reads TGTGCCAGCAGCCCCTACTTTGGACAGAGCTCTGGAAACACCATATATTTT. Amino acid sequence: CASSPYFGQSSGNTIYF. The whole variable domain, filled in from reference TRBV7-2 and TRBJ1-3, reads GAGVSQSPSNKVTEKGKDVELRCDPISGHTALYWYRQSLGQGLEFLIYFQGNSAPDKSGLPSDRFSAERTGGSVSTLTIQRTQQEDSAVYLCASSPYFGQSSGNTIYFGEGSWLTVV.

This CDR3 reads CASRGLTGVEKLFF. The DNA for the CDR3 is TGTGCCAGCAGGGGTCTGACAGGGGTCGAAAAACTGTTTTTT. The genes are TRBV27 and TRBJ1-4; TRBD1 matches 8 bases. The CDR3 extends over 14 amino acids. Germline CDR1 is MNHEY and CDR2 is SMNVEV (reference sequence). With V trimmed by 6 bases and J by 8 bases, 8 bases remained unmatched.

V gene TRBV10-3 combines with J gene TRBJ2-2; D gene uncertain. The germline CDR1 and CDR2 sequences are ENHRY and SYGVKD. The ends were cut back, 3 bases at V and 4 bases at J, with 18 bases in the middle. CDR3 size: 17 residues. The CDR3 sequence is CAISDPTKPLLTGELFF. In nucleotides, the CDR3 is TGTGCCATCAGTGACCCCACCAAACCTTTACTCACCGGGGAGCTGTTTTTT.

The chain carries TRBV4-1 and TRBJ1-1; D not resolved. This CDR3 has 14 amino acids. The germline CDR1 and CDR2 sequences are MGHRA and YSYEKL. The V and J ends lost 0 bases and 5 bases respectively, with 10 bases between them. CDR3 sequence (DNA): TGCGCCAGCAGCCAAGATAACAGTAATACTGAAGCTTTCTTT. Translation: CASSQDNSNTEAFF.

The chain combines TRBV9 with TRBJ2-1; tentative D call: TRBD2 (6 bases). Germline CDR1 SGDLS, CDR2 YYNGEE. Trimming removed 3 bases from V and 4 bases from J, with 14 bases in between. The CDR3 spans 15 residues. CDR3: CASSAGLLSYNEQFF. CDR3 sequence (DNA): TGTGCCAGCAGCGCGGGACTTCTCTCATACAATGAGCAGTTCTTC.

As concerns this clone: The same CDR3 is also encoded by other DNA sequences in this sample. The chain combines TRBV28 with TRBJ1-1; D gene ambiguous. V lost 2 bases to trimming and J lost 1 base, with 5 bases between them. Per the germline V gene, CDR1 is MDHEN and CDR2 is SYDVKM. The CDR3 is made up of 13 amino acids. The CDR3 bases are TGTGCCAGCAGTTTAGCTCCGAACACTGAAGCTTTCTTT. Its translation: CASSLAPNTEAFF.

The chain combines TRBV10-3 with TRBJ2-1, with D hard to call. V was clipped by 6 bases and J by 5 bases, with 5 bases between them. The CDR3 totals 11 residues. Germline V gives CDR1 ENHRY, CDR2 SYGVKD. The CDR3 sequence is CAISPNNEQFF. The CDR3 coding sequence is TGTGCCATCAGCCCCAACAATGAGCAGTTCTTC.

The chain recombines TRBV5-1 with TRBJ2-7, with 13 nucleotides matching TRBD2. Germline loops: CDR1 SGHRS, CDR2 YFSETQ. This CDR3 comprises 15 residues. After removal of 3 bases from V and 2 bases from J, the junction contained 2 bases not matched to a gene. The CDR3 reads CASSWGLAGTYEQYF. The DNA for the CDR3 is TGCGCCAGCAGCTGGGGACTAGCGGGAACCTACGAGCAGTACTTC.

The J gene is TRBJ1-1, the V gene TRBV27; D is possibly TRBD1 (6 bases). The CDR3 totals 16 residues. The ends were cut back, 3 bases at V and 0 bases at J, with 14 bases in the middle. Germline V gene lookup returns CDR1 MNHEY and CDR2 SMNVEV (reference sequence). The CDR3, as DNA: TGTGCCAGCAGTTTCGTGTCGGAGGGGGTGAACACTGAAGCTTTCTTT. Translated, it gives CASSFVSEGVNTEAFF.

The chain links TRBV7-9 to TRBJ2-7; tentative D call: TRBD1 (7 bases). This CDR3 is built from 14 residues. Germline CDR1 and CDR2: SEHNR and FQNEAQ (reference sequence). V was pared by 5 bases and J by 4 bases, with 15 bases between. The CDR3 DNA reads as TGTGCCAGCAGCCAACCCAGGGGGGTGTACGAGCAGTACTTC. It yields the protein CASSQPRGVYEQYF.

This rearrangement joins TRBV6-5 to TRBJ2-1; D perhaps matches TRBD2 (5 bases). Looked up from germline, CDR1 is MNHEY and CDR2 is SVGAGI. Trimming cost V 0 bases and J 15 bases, with 18 bases left between them. The CDR3 loop spans 14 amino acids. The CDR3 here is CASSYSLPAGGLFF. The DNA for the CDR3 is TGTGCCAGCAGTTACTCTTTGCCGGCGGGTGGTTTGTTCTTC.

The CDR3 here is CASSLGWAESYEQYF. CDR3 DNA sequence: TGTGCCAGCAGCTTAGGTTGGGCAGAATCCTACGAGCAGTACTTC. This rearrangement joins TRBV11-2 to TRBJ2-7; D remains unclear. Germline CDR1 reads SGHAT; CDR2 reads FQNNGV. The V end lost 1 base, the J end lost 1 base, and 11 bases lay between the germline ends. The CDR3 is 15 amino acids.